The rows below give T cell receptor beta chains drawn from one sample of a study of blood T cells in healthy people across ages. Each CDR3 protein is one row after TCRdb ran MiXCR on the 5' RACE reads. The repertoire holds about 1,500,000 distinct CDR3 sequences, with approximately 38% as singletons. The sequenced material came from blood. Receptors originate from a woman between 18 and 30 years old in good health. Both conserved end residues are part of each CDR3. The order of the fields is J gene, D gene, V gene, clone size, CDR3 DNA, CDR3 protein. The D gene is left open where the match is weak. The size field is filled for only some rows; it gives once, few, many or a size class.

TRBJ2-5 | TRBD2 | TRBV7-2 | once | TGTGCCAGCAGCTTATATAGGTCCCTCCAGCGGGAGGGCGGGGAGACCCAGTACTTC | CASSLYRSLQREGGETQYF
TRBJ1-1 | - | TRBV6-5 | - | TGTGCTAGCACGCACCGGACAGACCGGGTTGTCACTGAAGCTTTCTTT | CASTHRTDRVVTEAFF
TRBJ1-5 | TRBD1 | TRBV20-1 | - | TGCAGTGCTAGAAAGACAGGGGGTAGCAATCAGCCCCAGCATTTT | CSARKTGGSNQPQHF
TRBJ2-7 | TRBD2 | TRBV7-2 | few | TGTGCCAGCAGCTCGACCGGACTAGCGGTTTCCTACGAGCAGTACTTC | CASSSTGLAVSYEQYF
TRBJ1-2 | - | TRBV11-2 | - | TGTGCCAGCAGCTCGGACATTCCAAGGGGCTACACCTTC | CASSSDIPRGYTF
TRBJ2-7 | TRBD2 | TRBV7-2 | - | TGTGCCAGCAGCCCAAACGGAGCGGGAGGACCCTACGAGCAGTACTTC | CASSPNGAGGPYEQYF
TRBJ1-5 | - | TRBV20-1 | - | TGCAGTGCTAGAGAGGGGACGACAGGCAATCAGCCCCAGCATTTT | CSAREGTTGNQPQHF
TRBJ2-7 | - | TRBV9 | - | TGTGCCAGCAGCGTTGCGATCGGGTACGAGCAGTACTTC | CASSVAIGYEQYF
TRBJ2-3 | TRBD2 | TRBV20-1 | few | TGCAGTGCTAGAGATATGGGGGGGTCAGCAGATACGCAGTATTTT | CSARDMGGSADTQYF
TRBJ1-2 | - | TRBV14 | few | TGTGCCAGCAGCCAAGGGATTCCATCCTCATATCCTAACTATGGCTACACCTTC | CASSQGIPSSYPNYGYTF
TRBJ2-2 | - | TRBV5-1 | - | TGCGCCAGCAGCGAGGGACATTCGAACACCGGGGAGCTGTTTTTT | CASSEGHSNTGELFF
TRBJ1-6 | - | TRBV27 | few | TGTGCCAGCAGTTTCATGGGGTCGAGCTCCTATAATTCACCCCTCCACTTT | CASSFMGSSSYNSPLHF
TRBJ2-5 | - | TRBV30 | - | TGTGCCTGGAGTTTATTTCGGCTTGCCAGTGAGCAGTACTTC | CAWSLFRLASEQYF
TRBJ1-6 | - | TRBV3-1 | - | TGTGCCAGCAGCCAAGTAACCAATTCACCCCTCCACTTT | CASSQVTNSPLHF
TRBJ2-3 | TRBD2 | TRBV20-1 | - | TGCAGTGCTAGAGGGACTAGCAAGGGTGGAGATACGCAGTATTTT | CSARGTSKGGDTQYF
TRBJ2-1 | TRBD2 | TRBV7-6 | few | TGTGCCAGCAGCTTAGAGCGGGGGGGGAAGCAGTTCTTC | CASSLERGGKQFF
TRBJ2-7 | - | TRBV25-1 | few | TGTGCCAGCAGTGAGACAGAGTCCTACGAGCAGTACTTC | CASSETESYEQYF
TRBJ2-1 | - | TRBV6-6 | - | TGTGCCAGCAGCCCCTCCGAGGGCAATGAGCAGTTCTTC | CASSPSEGNEQFF